The clone carrying this T cell receptor (beta chain) was observed once. Its specificity is unknown. The assay was immunoSEQ multiplex PCR, and TCRdb's table has in-frame clones only and misses some. Of over 2 million clones in the sample, approximately 94% are singletons; the top ten hold around 1.1%. The record originates from a study of shared clonotypes between healthy human individuals. Study-wide background: The plates for each donor numbered three CD4 naive, three CD4 memory, two CD8 naive and one CD8 memory.

Only CD45RO-negative cells positively selected for CCR7 counted as naive CD8 cells, so terminally differentiated effector memory CD45RA+ cells were excluded. Study-level results: Around 5% of naive CD4 clonotypes were common to a handful of donors.

The length of the CDR3 is 15 residues. With 4 bases removed from V and 2 bases from J, the gap between germline ends came to 18 bases. Germline loops: CDR1 GTSNPN, CDR2 SVGIG (reference sequence). J is TRBJ2-7 and V is TRBV30; a possible D gene is TRBD1 (5 bases). The origin of this receptor is a man aged 18-30 years in good health. Sequencing was carried out using naive CD8+ T cells sorted from blood. The CDR3 sequence is CAWTVSRDRPYEQYF. CDR3 DNA sequence: TGTGCCTGGACCGTGTCCCGCGACAGACCCTACGAGCAGTACTTC. The variable domain in full, completed from reference TRBV30 and TRBJ2-7, reads SQTIHQWPATLVQPVGSPLSLECTVEGTSNPNLYWYRQAAGRGLQLLFYSVGIGQISSEVPQNLSASRPQDRQFILSSKKLLLSDSGFYLCAWTVSRDRPYEQYFGPGTRLTVT.